This entry is about one TCR beta chain. The target antigen is unknown. Some clones are missing from TCRdb's copy, which holds only in-frame ones; the method was immunoSEQ multiplex PCR. The sample comprises 85,000 to 120,000 clones, about nine tenths of which are singletons, and about 0.5% rests with the top ten. The record originates from a study of OX40 agonist ivuxolimab in advanced cancers. Study-wide context: Patients enrolled in dose escalation were diagnosed with hepatocellular carcinoma, melanoma, renal cell or head and neck cancer. Eligibility admitted prior anti-PD-1, anti-PD-L1 or anti-CTLA-4 therapy; about 40% had some. Partial responses occurred in Three dose-escalation patients, one with hepatocellular carcinoma and two with cutaneous melanoma.

The study's findings and limits: Clones of CD4+ and CD8+ blood T cells grew by week 6 at doses of 0.1 to 3.0 mg/kg.

The V gene's germline CDR1 is MNHNY and CDR2 SVGAGI (reference sequence). The CDR3 is 16 residues long. Trimming removed 5 bases from V and 4 bases from J; junction bases left unmatched: 10. Sequencing used CD4+ or CD8+ T cells sorted from blood, obtained in a trial of the OX40 agonist ivuxolimab. This chain connects TRBV6-6 to TRBJ2-1; 8 bases map to TRBD2. The sequence was obtained from an adult with an advanced solid tumor such as melanoma, head and neck, liver or kidney cancer. The CDR3 DNA follows: TGTGCCAGCAGTACCCAATCGGGGGGGTGGTACAATGAGCAGTTCTTC. Its translation is CASSTQSGGWYNEQFF.